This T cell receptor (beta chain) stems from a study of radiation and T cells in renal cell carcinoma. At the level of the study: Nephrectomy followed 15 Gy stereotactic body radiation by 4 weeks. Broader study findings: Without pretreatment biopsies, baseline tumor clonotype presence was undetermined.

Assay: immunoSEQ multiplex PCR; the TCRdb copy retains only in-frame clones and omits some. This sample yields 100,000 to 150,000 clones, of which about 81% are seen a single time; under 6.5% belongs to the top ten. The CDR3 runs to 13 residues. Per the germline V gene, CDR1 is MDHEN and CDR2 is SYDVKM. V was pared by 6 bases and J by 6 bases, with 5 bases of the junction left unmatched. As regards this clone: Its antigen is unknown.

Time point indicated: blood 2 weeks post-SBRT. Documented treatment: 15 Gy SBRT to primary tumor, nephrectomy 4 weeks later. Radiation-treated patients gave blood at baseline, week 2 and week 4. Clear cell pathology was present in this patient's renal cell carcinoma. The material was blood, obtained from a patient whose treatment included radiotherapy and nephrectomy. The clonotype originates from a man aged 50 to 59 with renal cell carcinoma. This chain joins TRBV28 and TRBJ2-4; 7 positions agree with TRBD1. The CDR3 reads CASSPGQLNIQYF. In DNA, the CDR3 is TGTGCCAGCAGCCCGGGACAGTTAAACATTCAGTACTTC.